Listed below are T cell receptor beta chains from one sample, sequenced in a study of response to subunit inactivated influenza vaccine. Each CDR3 protein is one row after TCRdb ran MiXCR on the RT-PCR reads. The repertoire consists of some 160,000 distinct CDR3 sequences, with roughly 11% occurring once and the leading ten covering 9.5% to 15%. This specimen was non-naive T cells sorted from PBMCs, taken about 6 weeks after vaccination. The receptors here all came from a man between 45 and 60 years old who received an inactivated influenza vaccine. Both conserved end residues are part of each CDR3. The D gene is left open where the match is weak. For some rows the clone size is stated as once, few or many, or as a class when expanded; others skip it.

DNA: TGTGCCTCAACCCCGGACCCAACCTGGAACATTCAGTACTTC
CDR3: CASTPDPTWNIQYF
D: -
V: TRBV12-3/TRBV12-4
J: TRBJ2-4
size: few

DNA: TGCGCCAGCAGCCACTGGCATACCTTTTCAACTAATGAAAAACTGTTTTTT
CDR3: CASSHWHTFSTNEKLFF
D: -
V: TRBV4-3
J: TRBJ1-4
size: -

DNA: TGCAGTGCTAGATCCGGGACAGGGGGAACTGAAGCTTTCTTT
CDR3: CSARSGTGGTEAFF
D: TRBD1
V: TRBV20-1
J: TRBJ1-1
size: -

DNA: TGTGCCAGCAGTGAGAGCGGGAGCCCCTACGAGCAGTACTTC
CDR3: CASSESGSPYEQYF
D: TRBD2
V: TRBV9
J: TRBJ2-7
size: -

DNA: TGTGCCAGCAGGCCCGGGACTAGCGGGAGTTACGAGCAGTACTTC
CDR3: CASRPGTSGSYEQYF
D: TRBD2
V: TRBV12-3/TRBV12-4
J: TRBJ2-7
size: -

DNA: TGTGCCACCAGCAGAGATCGAGGGATAGGCACAGATACGCAGTATTTT
CDR3: CATSRDRGIGTDTQYF
D: -
V: TRBV15
J: TRBJ2-3
size: few

DNA: TGTGCCAGCAGTTCTTACAGGGCGGCCGCTTTCTTT
CDR3: CASSSYRAAAFF
D: -
V: TRBV28
J: TRBJ1-1
size: -

DNA: TGTGCCAGCAGTTACCCCCTGACAGGGATGGGACGCAATCAGCCCCAGCATTTT
CDR3: CASSYPLTGMGRNQPQHF
D: TRBD1
V: TRBV6-2/TRBV6-3
J: TRBJ1-5
size: -

DNA: TGTGCCAGCAGTTTAGCGGGAGGGCCAAACACCGGGGAGCTGTTTTTT
CDR3: CASSLAGGPNTGELFF
D: TRBD2
V: TRBV12-3/TRBV12-4
J: TRBJ2-2
size: -

DNA: TGTGCCAGCAGCTTGTGGGCGGCGACAGTGAACACCGGGGAGCTGTTTTTT
CDR3: CASSLWAATVNTGELFF
D: -
V: TRBV5-6
J: TRBJ2-2
size: many

DNA: TGCAGTGCTAGGGGTCTCGACGAGCAGTACTTC
CDR3: CSARGLDEQYF
D: -
V: TRBV20-1
J: TRBJ2-7
size: many

DNA: TGCACCAGCAGCCGGCCTACCGGGAGCGAGAATGAAAAACTGTTTTTT
CDR3: CTSSRPTGSENEKLFF
D: -
V: TRBV1
J: TRBJ1-4
size: -

DNA: TGCAGTGCCACTACGGCAGCTAACTATGGCTACACCTTC
CDR3: CSATTAANYGYTF
D: -
V: TRBV20-1
J: TRBJ1-2
size: once

DNA: TGTGCCAGCAGTGAAGCGGGGCACTACGAGCAGTACTTC
CDR3: CASSEAGHYEQYF
D: -
V: TRBV6-1
J: TRBJ2-7
size: many

DNA: TGTGCCACCAGTACCATACCCATGGACAGGGGAGTGGAGACCCAGTACTTC
CDR3: CATSTIPMDRGVETQYF
D: TRBD1
V: TRBV15
J: TRBJ2-5
size: few

DNA: TGTGCCAGCAGTCCCCAGGGTTTCTACGAGCAGTACTTC
CDR3: CASSPQGFYEQYF
D: -
V: TRBV27
J: TRBJ2-7
size: -

DNA: TGTGCCAGCAGCCCGGGGACTAGCGGGAGTGGCACAGATACGCAGTATTTT
CDR3: CASSPGTSGSGTDTQYF
D: TRBD2
V: TRBV11-2
J: TRBJ2-3
size: -

DNA: TGTGCCAGCTCACCAATGAAGACCGGGGAGCTGTTTTTT
CDR3: CASSPMKTGELFF
D: -
V: TRBV18
J: TRBJ2-2
size: few

DNA: TGTGCCAGCGCAGGGCCGGGGGGGCAGTACTTC
CDR3: CASAGPGGQYF
D: TRBD2
V: TRBV6-5
J: TRBJ2-7
size: few

DNA: TGCGCCAGCAGCCCCGGGGTTTTGGACACCGGGGAGCTGTTTTTT
CDR3: CASSPGVLDTGELFF
D: -
V: TRBV5-1
J: TRBJ2-2
size: -

DNA: TGTGCCAGCAGCTCCTTCATTTCAATAGGGGGGAGCTCCTACGAGCAGTACTTC
CDR3: CASSSFISIGGSSYEQYF
D: -
V: TRBV11-2
J: TRBJ2-7
size: -

DNA: TGTGCCAGCAGCCCCGGGACAGGGGGATTTGGAAACACCATATATTTT
CDR3: CASSPGTGGFGNTIYF
D: TRBD1
V: TRBV7-2
J: TRBJ1-3
size: many

DNA: TGTGCCAGCAGCTATCGGACTAGCGGGGGGGCCGCAGATACGCAGTATTTT
CDR3: CASSYRTSGGAADTQYF
D: TRBD2
V: TRBV12-3/TRBV12-4
J: TRBJ2-3
size: few

DNA: TGCAGTGCTAGTGTACGGTTAAGTGAAGCTTTCTTT
CDR3: CSASVRLSEAFF
D: -
V: TRBV20-1
J: TRBJ1-1
size: few

DNA: TGTGCCAGCAGTTTCTCCCCTAACTACACAGATACGCAGTATTTT
CDR3: CASSFSPNYTDTQYF
D: -
V: TRBV12-3/TRBV12-4
J: TRBJ2-3
size: -

DNA: TGTGCCAGCAGCTCCGGGACAGGCCCTGAAGCTTTCTTT
CDR3: CASSSGTGPEAFF
D: TRBD1
V: TRBV7-9
J: TRBJ1-1
size: -

DNA: TGTGCCAGCAGCAAATTGTCCGGGGCCAACGTCCTGACTTTC
CDR3: CASSKLSGANVLTF
D: -
V: TRBV6-1
J: TRBJ2-6
size: many

DNA: TGTGCCAGCAGCCAACGTAGGGAAAAACTGTTTTTT
CDR3: CASSQRREKLFF
D: -
V: TRBV3-1
J: TRBJ1-4
size: few

DNA: TGTGCCAGCAGTTTTCAGGGTAGCTCACCCCTCCACTTT
CDR3: CASSFQGSSPLHF
D: -
V: TRBV12-3/TRBV12-4
J: TRBJ1-6
size: many

DNA: TGTGCCAGCAGCGTAGTTGGGGTAGATCTAAGGAATGAGCAGTTCTTC
CDR3: CASSVVGVDLRNEQFF
D: -
V: TRBV9
J: TRBJ2-1
size: few

DNA: TGTGCCAGCACCAGACCAAATTCACCCCTCCACTTT
CDR3: CASTRPNSPLHF
D: -
V: TRBV6-2/TRBV6-3
J: TRBJ1-6
size: -

DNA: TGTGCCAGCAGCTTAGCACCACTCCGGAGTAGCACAGATACGCAGTATTTT
CDR3: CASSLAPLRSSTDTQYF
D: -
V: TRBV7-8
J: TRBJ2-3
size: few